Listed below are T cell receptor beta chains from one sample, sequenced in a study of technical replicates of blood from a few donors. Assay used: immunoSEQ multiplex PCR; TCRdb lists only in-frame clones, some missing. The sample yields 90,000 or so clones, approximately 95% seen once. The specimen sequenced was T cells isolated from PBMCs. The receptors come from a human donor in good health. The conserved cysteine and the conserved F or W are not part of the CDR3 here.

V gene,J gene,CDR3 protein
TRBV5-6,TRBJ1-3,ASRIIGGNTIY
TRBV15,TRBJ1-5,ATSRRTVLSDQPQH
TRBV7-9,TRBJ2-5,ASSLLLAVQETQY
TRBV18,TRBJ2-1,ASSRAAGGPEF
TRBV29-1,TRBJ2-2,SVDPGHYTGELF
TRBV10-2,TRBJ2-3,ASRDSGRGTDTQY
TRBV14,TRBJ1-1,ASSQVTGLGAF
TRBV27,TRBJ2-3,ASSPWTVNTDTQY
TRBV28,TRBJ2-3,ASSFGVGSLDTQY
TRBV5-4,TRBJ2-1,ASSSGFGESSYNEQF
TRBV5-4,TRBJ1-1,ASTLLLTGHLNTEAF
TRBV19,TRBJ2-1,ASTGLAGGNEQF
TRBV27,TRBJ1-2,ASSPGQGRVYGYT
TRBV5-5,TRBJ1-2,ASSHLSGGARDGYT
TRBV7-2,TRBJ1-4,ASSLTRGLSNEKLF
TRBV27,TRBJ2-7,ASSSLSSYEQY
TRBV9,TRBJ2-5,ASSGRTGKGQETQY
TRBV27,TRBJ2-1,ASSFGSKNEQF
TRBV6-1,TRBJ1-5,ASSELQVGSFNQPQH
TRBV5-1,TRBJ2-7,ASTYGREFPNEQY
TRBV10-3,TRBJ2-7,AISESERSYREGMAYEQY
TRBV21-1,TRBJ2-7,ASSTLAGGGYEQY
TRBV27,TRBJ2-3,ASSLSATDTQY
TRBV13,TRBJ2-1,ASRVSGRESYNEQF
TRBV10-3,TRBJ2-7,AITPGDLLNYEQY
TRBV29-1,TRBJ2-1,SVTGNNEQF
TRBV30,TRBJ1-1,AWGTGANTEAF
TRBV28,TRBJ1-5,ASSFRQVQGDQPQH
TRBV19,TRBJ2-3,ASSIFSGLSTDTQY
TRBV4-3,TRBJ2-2,ASSQLGTGELF
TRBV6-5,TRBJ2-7,ASSYNSYEQY
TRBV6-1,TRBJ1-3,ASSEAWQVGNTIY
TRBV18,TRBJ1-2,ASSRKDREIPNYGYT
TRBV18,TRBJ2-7,ASSLAGVHEQY
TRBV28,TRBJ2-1,ASSPPDIAGNDNEQF
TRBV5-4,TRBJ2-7,ASSLRLAGDEQY
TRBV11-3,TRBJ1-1,ASSPGGIRGTEAF
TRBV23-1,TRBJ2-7,ASSQSGQAYEQY
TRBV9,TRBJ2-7,ASSVGWTGTLTYEQY
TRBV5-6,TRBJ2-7,ASSLVSGTYEQY
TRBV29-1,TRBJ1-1,SAGTLEGNTEAF
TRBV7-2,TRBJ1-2,ASSTLGGNYGYT
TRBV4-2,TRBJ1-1,ASSQDRNRGF
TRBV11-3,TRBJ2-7,ASSLDLLETHSYEQY
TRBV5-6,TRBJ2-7,ASRVRDRDYEQY
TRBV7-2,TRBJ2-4,ASSLAGGWDIQY
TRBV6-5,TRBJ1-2,ASSYGTVENYGYT
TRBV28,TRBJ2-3,ASSLGSGAPDTQY
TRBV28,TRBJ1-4,ASSLGTPNEKLF